Each of the 2 T cell receptor beta chains below was sequenced from the same sample in a study of CD8+ T cells in alopecia areata. cDNA reverse transcribed from extracted RNA served as the sequencing template. This table comes from immunoSEQ multiplex PCR, and its TCRdb copy is limited to in-frame clones, with some not included. Of some 170,000 clones listed, approximately 59% are singletons. The sample's treatment: oral pan-JAK inhibitor, 5-10 mg twice daily. Sequencing was performed on CD4+ T cells sorted from blood, taken at approximately week 56, from a patient treated with tofacitinib. The receptors stem from a human donor with alopecia areata.

J is TRBJ1-1 and V is TRBV30; TRBD1 matches 8 bases. The germline gives CDR1 GTSNPN, CDR2 SVGIG (reference sequence). The CDR3 totals 12 residues. The junction had 7 bases not matched to a gene; V was cut back by 2 bases and J by 11 bases. The CDR3 loop is CAWSLPGQEAFF. The CDR3 coding sequence is TGTGCCTGGAGTCTGCCGGGACAGGAGGCTTTCTTT.

This clone occurred a few times. This chain connects TRBV6-5 to TRBJ1-4, with D possibly matching TRBD1 (6 bases). There are 14 residues in the CDR3. V lost 4 bases and J lost 12, with 18 bases in between. Germline V lookup: CDR1 MNHEY, CDR2 SVGAGI. As DNA, the CDR3 is TGTGCCAGCAGTTTCGAGGTACAGGGATTTCAACTGTTTTTT. Translated, it gives CASSFEVQGFQLFF.